This section outlines one T cell receptor (beta chain) sequence together with its context. The antigen remains undetermined. V shed 0 bases and J shed 5 bases, with 18 bases lying between them. The V gene's germline CDR1 is SGHRS and CDR2 YFSETQ. CDR3 length: 16 residues. These data are taken from a study of response to subunit inactivated influenza vaccine. One entry per CDR3 protein results from TCRdb running MiXCR on the RT-PCR reads. This table holds roughly 780,000 distinct CDR3 sequences, roughly 20% found once. Study-wide results and caveats: Seasonal influenza vaccination, on each occasion, was suggested by the authors to recruit few new T cells.

The V and J genes are TRBV5-1 and TRBJ2-7; TRBD1 might be the D (6 bases). This receptor was identified in a man in his forties or fifties who received an inactivated influenza vaccine. The material was PBMCs from blood, obtained around 5 days after vaccination. The CDR3 spells CASSLAPGRGYNEQYF. The CDR3 bases are TGCGCCAGCAGCTTGGCCCCGGGCAGGGGCTACAACGAGCAGTACTTC.